Below, one T cell receptor beta chain is given with its context. What it binds is unknown. Profiling relied on immunoSEQ multiplex PCR, and the TCRdb table lists in-frame clones only, not all of them. The profile shows 65,000 to 90,000 clones, under 80% of them singletons. The source of the sample is a study of vaccination effects on CD4 cells after COVID-19. Before sequencing, viral peptide pools were used by the ViraFEST assay to expand antigen-specific CD4+ T cells. Following culture for around 10 days, CD4+ T cells were isolated. Vaccine recipients had no previous SARS-CoV-2 infection; their nucleocapsid antibodies were negative. Supplemented with 8.5 to 10 IU/ml IL-2 and roughly 10 ug/ml peptides, two million PBMC per well were kept in culture. Study-level results: Common cold coronaviruses were cross-recognized by only 1 of 255 vaccine-induced clones in healthy vaccinees. Whether induced by infection or by vaccine, clones showed marked clonal contraction late after vaccination. Few convalescent patients were included, and no early post-infection timepoints were sampled.

The V and J ends lost 6 bases and 0 bases respectively, with 14 bases between them. CDR1 and CDR2 from the germline V gene are LNHDA and SQIVND (reference sequence). This CDR3 is built from 16 residues. The chain has TRBV19 and TRBJ2-2; D not certain. The source is a human donor who received a COVID-19 vaccine. The source material was CD4+ T cells from PBMCs cultured with SARS-CoV-2 spike peptides, sampled before COVID-19 vaccination. CDR3 amino acids: CASRAITVTNTGELFF. The CDR3 DNA reads as TGTGCCAGTAGGGCGATTACAGTCACGAACACCGGGGAGCTGTTTTTT.